This entry lists 25 T cell receptor beta chains sequenced from one sample in a study of tumor-infiltrating lymphocytes in primary liver carcinoma. Between about 20 and 30 mg of unsorted bulk tissue served as the source from which RNA and DNA were co-extracted. Production of TCR beta cDNA used 500 ng total RNA together with a constant-region primer. ARM-PCR, slightly modified, supplied the TCR beta libraries through three nested multiplex PCR rounds. The first two PCR rounds, around 10 cycles each, used TRBV1-TRBV30 forward primers and a C-beta reverse primer. One entry per CDR3 protein results from TCRdb running MiXCR on the multiplex PCR reads. There are 80,000 to 100,000 distinct CDR3 sequences in the sample; about 70% occur only once, and more than 25% lies in the top ten. What was sequenced was tumor-adjacent normal liver tissue. The receptors were sampled from a middle-aged man with primary liver carcinoma and hepatitis B virus infection.

Comment on this clonotype: A read error may account for a junction end that differs from germline. V and J are TRBV11-2 and TRBJ1-1; 11 nucleotides line up with TRBD1. The germline CDR1 and CDR2 sequences are SGHAT and FQNNGV. This CDR3 comprises 16 residues. The CDR3 loop reads CASSFGTGGMDTEAFF. The DNA of the CDR3 is TGTGCTAGCAGCTTCGGGACAGGGGGAATGGACACTGAAGCTTTCTTT.

The chain recombines TRBV20-1 with TRBJ2-7, with D tentatively TRBD1 (5 bases). This CDR3 comprises 13 residues. Per germline, CDR1 DFQATT and CDR2 SNEGSKA (reference sequence). Trimming took off 8 bases at V and 6 bases at J, with 20 bases between the two ends. CDR3 in DNA: TGCAGTAGACAGTTACAACTCGGTGGCGAGCAGTACTTC. Amino acid sequence: CSRQLQLGGEQYF.

This clonotype was counted only a few times. An end of the junction does not agree with germline; a read error may underlie this. This rearrangement joins TRBV14 to TRBJ1-2; TRBD1 is a possible D gene (6 bases). From germline, CDR1 is SGHDN and CDR2 FVKESK. CDR3 size: 12 residues. CDR3 protein: CAGSQARTVLTF. The CDR3 nucleotides are TGTGCCGGCAGCCAAGCCCGGACAGTTTTAACCTTC.

About this clonotype itself: One junction end does not reproduce the germline sequence, and a read error may be involved. The chain links TRBV29-1 to TRBJ2-7; 7 positions agree with TRBD1. The CDR3 covers 15 residues. The germline V gene encodes CDR1 SQVTM and CDR2 ANQGSEA. Here the CDR3 DNA reads TGCAGCGTTGCTGTAATCTCGGGACAGTCAGGCGAGCAATACTTC. It codes for CSVAVISGQSGEQYF.

This clonotype has at least ten counts. The chain couples TRBV10-2 to TRBJ2-3; 8 nucleotides agree with TRBD1. The CDR3 runs 14 residues. The V and J ends lost 6 bases and 4 bases, in that order; junction bases with no gene match: 6. CDR1 and CDR2 (germline): WSHSY, SAAADI. CDR3 sequence (DNA): TGCGCCAGCAGCAAGGACAGGGTGGCAGATACGCAGTATTTT. Its translation is CASSKDRVADTQYF.

For this clonotype: A read error may explain this, as a much larger clone is one base away. The J gene is TRBJ2-5, the V gene TRBV4-1; D is undetermined. CDR1 MGHRA and CDR2 YSYEKL come from the germline V gene. Trimming shortened V by 1 base and J by 9 bases, and 15 bases separated the two germline ends. This CDR3 spans 14 amino acids. The CDR3 DNA sequence: TGCGCCAGCAGCCAAGTTTCCAGTGACAAGTCCCAGTACTTC. This encodes CASSQVSSDKSQYF.

At least ten counts were recorded for this clonotype. The chain couples TRBV7-3 to TRBJ2-3, with D possibly called TRBD1 or TRBD2 (5 bases each). The CDR3 contains 13 residues. Germline V gives CDR1 SGHTA, CDR2 FQGTGA. V shed 4 bases and J shed 6 bases, with 11 bases lying between them. This CDR3 reads CASSSEWGDTQYF. The DNA of the CDR3 is TGTGCCAGCAGCTCGGAGTGGGGGGATACGCAGTATTTT.

About this clonotype: It may be a read error: a sequence one base away is much more abundant. The rearrangement uses TRBV5-4 and TRBJ2-3, with D tentatively TRBD2 (6 bases). Germline values: CDR1 SGHNT, CDR2 YYREEE (reference sequence). V was clipped by 7 bases and J by 1 base, with 16 bases between them. The CDR3 is made up of 15 amino acids. CDR3 in DNA: TGTGCCAGCGCAGCCTCTAGCGTTTGCACAGATACGCAGTATTTT. It translates to CASAASSVCTDTQYF.

The J gene is TRBJ2-7, the V gene TRBV14; the D gene is possibly TRBD2 (6 bases). The germline V gene has CDR1 SGHDN and CDR2 FVKESK. The CDR3 has 14 amino acids. CDR3 DNA: TGTACCAATAGCCACCGGGACTTTGGGTACGAGCAGTACTTC. Its translation is CTNSHRDFGYEQYF. Complete variable domain (other parts from reference TRBV14 and TRBJ2-7): EAGVTQFPSHSVIEKGQTVTLRCDPISGHDNLYWYRRVMGKEIKFLLHFVKESKQDESGMPNNRFLAERTGGTYSTLKVQPAELEDSGVYFCTNSHRDFGYEQYFGPGTRLTVT.

Comments on this clonotype: One end of the junction does not line up with germline, which may come from a read error. V and J are TRBV2 and TRBJ1-1; D is unresolved. This CDR3 has 11 residues. Germline loops: CDR1 SNHLY, CDR2 FYNNEI. The DNA for the CDR3 is TGTGCCAGCACCCTTGTCACTGAAGCTTCCTTT. It yields the protein CASTLVTEASF.

As for this clonotype: The junction departs from the called germline gene at one end, perhaps through a read error. The gene calls are TRBV6-6 and TRBJ2-5, with D possibly TRBD2 on 6 matching bases. The CDR3 length is 12 residues. Germline loops: CDR1 MNHNY, CDR2 SVGAGI (reference sequence). In nucleotides, the CDR3 is TGTGCCAGTAGCGGTGACCAAGAGACCCAGTATTTC. Translation: CASSGDQETQYF.

For this clonotype: The germline gene is not matched at one end of the junction; a read error may be the cause. CDR3 loop: CTSSTLQIAGGRARSDTQFF. CDR3 sequence (DNA): TGTACCAGCAGCACCCTACAAATCGCAGGGGGGAGGGCCCGGTCAGATACGCAGTTTTTT. This chain connects TRBV11-2 to TRBJ2-3; D possibly uses TRBD1 or TRBD2 (7 bases each). Germline V gene lookup returns CDR1 SGHAT and CDR2 FQNNGV. This CDR3 region has 20 residues.

For this clonotype: An end of the junction differs from the germline gene, which may be a read error. The chain uses TRBV6-1 and TRBJ2-1, with D hard to call. The CDR3 loop spans 15 amino acids. Germline V CDR1 and CDR2: MNHNS, SASEGT. In DNA form, the CDR3 reads TGTGCCAACAGTGGTAGTCAGTGGGCTTGGTATGAGCAGTTCTTC. Its protein product is CANSGSQWAWYEQFF.

A remark on this clonotype: A read error may account for a junction end that differs from germline. This chain links TRBV11-2 with TRBJ2-6; 10 nucleotides match TRBD2. Germline CDR1 reads SGHAT; CDR2 reads FQNNGV. This CDR3 region has 20 residues. In nucleotides, the CDR3 is TGTGCCAGCAGCTTAGATCCGGTAGCGGGAGGCCTCCCTGGGGCCAACGTCCCGACTTTC. Its protein product is CASSLDPVAGGLPGANVPTF.

Concerning this clonotype itself: This CDR3 is missing its conserved last phenylalanine or tryptophan, likely due to a read error. The V and J genes are TRBV29-1 and TRBJ1-1; D not certain. CDR1 and CDR2 (germline): SQVTM, ANQGSEA. This CDR3 is built from 11 residues. In nucleotides, the CDR3 is TGCAGCGTTTCTTCGAACAGTGAAGCTTTCCTT. This translates into CSVSSNSEAFL.

Relative to its sample, this clonotype is medium-sized (0.01 to 0.1%). V usage is TRBV11-3 and J usage is TRBJ2-1, with TRBD2 identical over 7 bases. Germline-derived CDR1 and CDR2 are SGHNT and YENEEA. With V trimmed by 0 bases and J by 4 bases, 6 bases remained unmatched. The CDR3 runs 16 residues. This CDR3 reads CASSLDPGGLYNEQFF. The CDR3 DNA reads as TGTGCCAGCAGCTTAGATCCCGGGGGGTTATACAATGAGCAGTTCTTC.

For this clonotype: A read error may be the cause here, since a much bigger clone is one base away. The CDR3 nucleotides are TGTGTCAGCAGTAGGAGTTTCGACACCGGGGAGCTGTTTTTT. Residues: CVSSRSFDTGELFF. The chain uses TRBV6-5 and TRBJ2-2; D is unresolved. This CDR3 region has 14 residues. Germline lookup yields CDR1 MNHEY and CDR2 SVGAGI.

This clonotype was recorded at least ten times. The chain couples TRBV29-1 to TRBJ2-1; perhaps TRBD2 as D (5 bases). V gave up 8 bases and J gave up 6 bases, with 14 bases separating them. The CDR3 length is 12 residues. CDR1 and CDR2 (germline): SQVTM, ANQGSEA. The CDR3 nucleotides are TGCAGCTCACAGCTACTAGGCAATGAGCAGTTCTTC. This codes for CSSQLLGNEQFF.

The V and J genes are TRBV11-2 and TRBJ1-3; D uncertain. This CDR3 comprises 15 residues. Germline V gene lookup returns CDR1 SGHAT and CDR2 FQNNGV. V lost 5 bases, J lost 2 bases, and 13 bases lay in between. The CDR3 protein is CASSDFGNTGNTIYF. As DNA, the CDR3 is TGTGCCAGCAGCGACTTCGGCAACACTGGAAACACCATATATTTT.

This chain uses TRBV6-4 with TRBJ2-2, with D perhaps matching TRBD2 (5 bases). Germline V gives CDR1 MRHNA, CDR2 SNTAGT. The CDR3 spans 13 residues. Between the trimmed V and J ends, which lost 4 bases and 7 bases, there was a span of 10 bases. The CDR3 bases are TGTGCCAGCAGTGTGAGCGGCATCGGGGAGCTGTTTTTT. Amino acids: CASSVSGIGELFF.

Concerning this clonotype: A much larger clone differs from this one at a single base, so this may be a read error. Here the CDR3 omits its conserved ending phenylalanine or tryptophan, so a read error is the likely source. The CDR3 region has the DNA TGTGCCAGCAGCTCGGGACTAGCAGACTACGAGCAGTACTTA. It specifies CASSSGLADYEQYL. This rearrangement joins TRBV7-9 to TRBJ2-7; 9 bases are shared with TRBD2. CDR3 size: 14 residues. The trim removed 4 bases at V and 3 bases at J, leaving 4 bases unmatched. Germline CDR1 and CDR2: SEHNR and FQNEAQ (reference sequence).

In the case of this clonotype: At one end the junction does not follow the germline gene, possibly because of a read error. This sequence joins TRBV28 and TRBJ2-1; D unresolved. This CDR3 has 15 residues. The germline CDR1 and CDR2 sequences are MDHEN and SYDVKM. The CDR3 region has the DNA TGTGCCACCAGTCCACAAGTCTTTCCCCACAATGAGCAGTTCTTC. It codes for CATSPQVFPHNEQFF. Complete variable domain (other parts from reference TRBV28 and TRBJ2-1): DVKVTQSSRYLVKRTGEKVFLECVQDMDHENMFWYRQDPGLGLRLIYFSYDVKMKEKGDIPEGYSVSREKKERFSLILESASTNQTSMYLCATSPQVFPHNEQFFGPGTRLTVL.

Ten or more counts support this clonotype. The V gene is TRBV2, the J gene TRBJ2-1, with D hard to call. This CDR3 contains 12 residues. Trimming left V 7 bases short and J 0 bases short, with 4 bases between. Germline CDR1 SNHLY, CDR2 FYNNEI. CDR3 residues: CASTISYNEQFF. In DNA form, the CDR3 reads TGTGCCAGCACGATCTCCTACAATGAGCAGTTCTTC. The full variable domain, its missing parts supplied by reference TRBV2 and TRBJ2-1, is EPEVTQTPSHQVTQMGQEVILRCVPISNHLYFYWYRQILGQKVEFLVSFYNNEISEKSEIFDDQFSVERPDGSNFTLKIRSTKLEDSAMYFCASTISYNEQFFGPGTRLTVL.

The chain joins TRBV11-3 to TRBJ2-3, with a possible D match to TRBD1 (6 bases). This CDR3 is 15 amino acids long. CDR1 SGHNT and CDR2 YENEEA come from the germline V gene. For the CDR3, the DNA is TGTGTCAGGAGCTTAAGGGGGTTCGGCACAGATACGCAGTATTTT. Protein sequence: CVRSLRGFGTDTQYF.

This chain uses TRBV12-3 or TRBV12-4 with TRBJ2-4, with D hard to call. The V and J ends lost 7 bases and 4 bases respectively, with 14 bases between them. The CDR3 sequence is 14 residues long. This chain's CDR3 is CASTWAQAKNIQYF. Here the CDR3 DNA reads TGTGCCAGCACCTGGGCCCAAGCAAAAAACATTCAGTACTTC.